This T cell receptor beta chain was profiled in a study of blood T cell repertoires in COVID-19. Turning to the study itself: The samples span acute and convalescent COVID-19 from the United States, Italy and Spain.

Per the original methods: Nucleated cell number was recorded as an estimate derived from reference gene primer amplification. Generated by immunoSEQ multiplex PCR, the TCRdb table keeps only in-frame clones and is missing some. The V and J calls and the clone size are those of that table, but D and trimming were determined from the DNA. Here the sample spans some 340,000 clones, around 87% being singletons. Assignment of participants to cohorts was predicated upon participant-reported clinical history. The CDR3 runs to 15 residues. Deletions cut 3 bases from V and 0 bases from J, with 12 bases between. CDR1 SGDLS and CDR2 YYNGEE come from the germline V gene.

The TCR originated in a woman between 25 and 40 years old who had recovered from COVID-19. Sequenced input: PBMCs or T cells enriched from blood (not recorded which). This sequence joins TRBV9 and TRBJ1-1; TRBD1 might be the D (6 bases). CDR3 residues: CASSAKGQMNTEAFF. In DNA, the CDR3 is TGTGCCAGCAGCGCAAAGGGACAAATGAACACTGAAGCTTTCTTT. The full variable domain, with the rest looked up from reference TRBV9 and TRBJ1-1, is DSGVTQTPKHLITATGQRVTLRCSPRSGDLSVYWYQQSLDQGLQFLIQYYNGEERAKGNILERFSAQQFPDLHSELNLSSLELGDSALYFCASSAKGQMNTEAFFGQGTRLTVV.